This T cell receptor (beta chain) was obtained from a study of OX40 agonist ivuxolimab in advanced cancers. The CDR3 consists of 15 residues. Germline trimming cut 3 bases from V and 10 bases from J; bases unmatched to any gene: 6. Germline CDR1 KGHSH, CDR2 LQKENI. Sequenced by immunoSEQ multiplex PCR; TCRdb stores in-frame clones only, minus some. The sample records under 85,000 clones, 90% being singletons. Sequences were derived from CD4+ or CD8+ T cells sorted from blood, sampled in a trial of the OX40 agonist ivuxolimab. The chain couples TRBV18 to TRBJ2-1; 13 bases are a match to TRBD2. This TCR came from an adult with an advanced solid tumor such as melanoma, head and neck, liver or kidney cancer. CDR3 residues: CASSPRTSGREEQFF. The DNA of the CDR3 is TGTGCCAGCTCACCCAGGACTAGCGGGAGAGAGGAGCAGTTCTTC.